The 20 T cell receptor beta chains in this list originate from one sample, sequenced in a study of control samples from healthy donors and cancer patients. Using immunoSEQ multiplex PCR, the repertoire was profiled, and TCRdb retains in-frame clones only, with some absent. Here the sample spans some 410,000 clones, about 93% being singletons. The material sequenced was PBMCs. These TCRs come from a man in his forties with head and neck cancer.

The rearrangement uses TRBV7-3 and TRBJ2-1; TRBD1 agrees at 10 bases. Per germline, CDR1 SGHTA and CDR2 FQGTGA. Unmatched junction bases numbered 4, after V lost 2 bases and J lost 9 bases. The CDR3 extends over 14 amino acids. CDR3 bases: TGTGCCAGCAGCTTACGACAGGGGGCGAGTGAGCAGTTCTTC. The encoded protein is CASSLRQGASEQFF.

V usage is TRBV7-8 and J usage is TRBJ2-1; TRBD2 matches 9 bases. The CDR3 has 16 amino acids. V lost 6 bases and J lost 0; bases outside the gene matches: 6. From germline, CDR1 is SGHVS and CDR2 FQNEAQ. The CDR3 protein is CASRGYSGSSYNEQFF. Here the CDR3 DNA reads TGTGCCAGCAGGGGTTATAGCGGGAGCTCCTACAATGAGCAGTTCTTC.

Written as DNA, the CDR3 is TGTGCCAGCAGCCCATCGGGTCGGGCCCCTGACGAGCAGTACTTC. It codes for CASSPSGRAPDEQYF. This chain joins TRBV13 and TRBJ2-7; D is unclear. Germline assignment: CDR1 PRHDT and CDR2 FYEKMQ (reference sequence). V was pared by 5 bases and J by 5 bases, with 19 bases between. The CDR3 runs to 15 residues.

This clone was seen once. The V gene is TRBV18, the J gene TRBJ1-1; D remains unclear. Germline CDR1 KGHSH, CDR2 LQKENI. V shed 4 bases and J shed 4 bases, with 7 bases lying between them. The CDR3 has 12 residues. The CDR3 here is CASSQLGTEAFF. The CDR3, as DNA: TGTGCCAGCTCACAACTGGGCACTGAAGCTTTCTTT.

On this clone itself: At the DNA level, this CDR3 is encoded by other sequences in the same sample as well. This chain uses TRBV30 with TRBJ1-2; TRBD1 matches 7 bases. CDR1 is GTSNPN, CDR2 SVGIG, per germline (reference sequence). J was trimmed by 4 bases and V by 5 bases; bases with no gene match: 4. The CDR3 has 12 residues. The CDR3 DNA sequence: TGTGCCTGGGGGAAGGGGGCCTATGGCTACACCTTC. Protein sequence: CAWGKGAYGYTF.

The chain combines TRBV29-1 with TRBJ2-7; D possibly uses TRBD1 or TRBD2 (5 bases each). CDR1 and CDR2 (germline): SQVTM, ANQGSEA. The CDR3 runs to 13 residues. Trimming stripped 6 bases from V and 2 bases from J, with 14 bases between. The CDR3 DNA sequence: TGCAGCGTGGCCGGGGCTGGCACCTACGAGCAGTACTTC. This encodes CSVAGAGTYEQYF.

The chain couples TRBV5-1 to TRBJ2-3; D is possibly TRBD1 (5 bases). Germline V gene data show CDR1 as SGHRS and CDR2 as YFSETQ. V lost 4 bases and J lost 2, with 11 bases in between. The CDR3 loop spans 14 amino acids. In DNA, the CDR3 is TGCGCCAGCAGCCCTACAGGCATCACAGATACGCAGTATTTT. Protein sequence: CASSPTGITDTQYF.

This clone appeared once. This chain connects TRBV28 to TRBJ2-1; D gene unclear. The V end lost 7 bases, the J end lost 3 bases, and 16 bases lay between the germline ends. Per germline, CDR1 MDHEN and CDR2 SYDVKM. The CDR3 loop spans 15 amino acids. CDR3 DNA sequence: TGTGCCAGCACCCTTGCAGGTTCGTTCTACAATGAGCAGTTCTTC. The encoded protein is CASTLAGSFYNEQFF.

The chain combines TRBV7-6 with TRBJ2-5; unclear D gene. The CDR3 has 16 residues. Trimming removed 0 bases from V and 3 bases from J, with 14 bases in between. Germline values: CDR1 SGHVS, CDR2 FNYEAQ. Here the CDR3 DNA reads TGTGCCAGCAGCTTAGCATCGCAGGCGTGGGAAGAGACCCAGTACTTC. Its translation: CASSLASQAWEETQYF.

The chain recombines TRBV13 with TRBJ2-7; TRBD2 matches at 10 bases. J lost 2 bases, V lost 8 bases, and 6 bases had no gene match. Germline-derived CDR1 and CDR2 are PRHDT and FYEKMQ (reference sequence). The CDR3 spans 14 residues. CDR3 DNA sequence: TGTGCCAGCGGAACTAGCGGGGACACCTACGAGCAGTACTTC. It is translated as CASGTSGDTYEQYF.

The chain links TRBV2 to TRBJ1-5, with 7 bases fitting TRBD1. Germline V lookup: CDR1 SNHLY, CDR2 FYNNEI. The V and J ends lost 4 bases and 7 bases, in that order; junction bases with no gene match: 7. The CDR3 has 14 amino acids. The CDR3 coding sequence is TGTGCCAGCAGTGGAGACAGGGTTGGACAGCCCCAGCATTTT. This codes for CASSGDRVGQPQHF.

V gene TRBV3-1 (or the pseudogene TRBV3-2) combines with J gene TRBJ2-5, with D possibly being TRBD1 or TRBD2 (6 bases each). The CDR3 contains 16 residues. Germline V gene lookup returns CDR1 LGHDT and CDR2 YNNKEL (reference sequence). V lost 3 bases to trimming and J lost 5 bases, with 19 bases between them. CDR3 bases: TGTGCCAGCAGCCAGGGCCCGGGGGCCCCTGGGGAGACCCAGTACTTC. Protein: CASSQGPGAPGETQYF.

The rearrangement joins TRBV28 to TRBJ2-3, with TRBD2 matching 13 bases. The CDR3 length is 20 residues. V lost 6 bases to trimming and J lost 0 bases; unmatched junction nucleotides: 15. Germline V lookup: CDR1 MDHEN, CDR2 SYDVKM. The CDR3 loop reads CASSQTSGGAGTTSTDTQYF. The DNA for the CDR3 is TGTGCCAGCAGCCAAACTAGCGGGGGGGCCGGAACAACTAGCACAGATACGCAGTATTTT.

V is TRBV29-1 and J is TRBJ1-3; unclear D gene. The CDR3 length is 11 residues. CDR1 is SQVTM, CDR2 ANQGSEA, per germline. With 4 bases removed from V and 6 bases from J, the gap between germline ends came to 7 bases. CDR3 nucleotides: TGCAGCGTTGTGGTACAAAACACCATATATTTT. This sequence encodes CSVVVQNTIYF.

About this clone itself: Additional DNA sequences in this sample encode the identical CDR3. The chain links TRBV7-9 to TRBJ2-3; D unresolved. The V and J ends lost 3 bases and 1 base respectively, with 2 bases between them. Germline values: CDR1 SEHNR, CDR2 FQNEAQ (reference sequence). The CDR3 spans 12 residues. CDR3 residues: CASSFGTDTQYF. The CDR3 nucleotides read TGTGCCAGCAGCTTCGGCACAGATACGCAGTATTTT.

This chain links TRBV28 with TRBJ1-2, with 7 bases fitting TRBD1. Trimming at V came to 4 bases and at J to 8 bases, leaving 10 bases not matched to a gene. The CDR3 loop spans 14 amino acids. Per the germline V gene, CDR1 is MDHEN and CDR2 is SYDVKM. The CDR3 spells CASSSETGARGYTF. CDR3 bases: TGTGCCAGCAGTTCGGAAACAGGGGCGCGAGGCTACACCTTC.

The V call is TRBV30, the J call TRBJ1-1; weak D call: TRBD1 (5 bases). Trimming shortened V by 1 base and J by 0 bases, and 21 bases separated the two germline ends. The length of the CDR3 is 18 residues. CDR1 GTSNPN and CDR2 SVGIG come from the germline V gene (reference sequence). CDR3 region: CAWSGHRDGRSLNTEAFF. In DNA, the CDR3 is TGTGCCTGGAGTGGCCACCGGGACGGGAGATCTTTGAACACTGAAGCTTTCTTT.

The gene calls are TRBV28 and TRBJ2-5; a weak D match, TRBD2 (6 bases). The CDR3 runs to 16 residues. From germline, CDR1 is MDHEN and CDR2 SYDVKM. Trimming took 6 bases from V and 3 from J, leaving 20 bases between them. The CDR3 coding sequence is TGTGCCAGCAGCGACCCGTTGGAGGGGAGGAAAGAGACCCAGTACTTC. It specifies CASSDPLEGRKETQYF.

The chain links TRBV5-8 to TRBJ2-1; 12 positions agree with TRBD2. The CDR3 totals 15 residues. J lost 8 bases, V lost 2 bases, and 5 bases had no gene match. Germline lookup yields CDR1 SGHTS and CDR2 YDEGEE. The CDR3 is CASSFGLAGSDEQFF. The CDR3 DNA reads as TGTGCCAGCAGCTTCGGACTAGCGGGAAGTGATGAGCAGTTCTTC.

The chain joins TRBV10-3 to TRBJ2-1, with 9 bases fitting TRBD2. With V trimmed by 4 bases and J by 2 bases, 6 bases remained unmatched. The germline CDR1 and CDR2 sequences are ENHRY and SYGVKD. The CDR3 has 16 amino acids. CDR3 region: CAISGDPSGAYNEQFF. CDR3 DNA: TGTGCCATCAGTGGGGACCCTAGCGGGGCCTACAATGAGCAGTTCTTC.